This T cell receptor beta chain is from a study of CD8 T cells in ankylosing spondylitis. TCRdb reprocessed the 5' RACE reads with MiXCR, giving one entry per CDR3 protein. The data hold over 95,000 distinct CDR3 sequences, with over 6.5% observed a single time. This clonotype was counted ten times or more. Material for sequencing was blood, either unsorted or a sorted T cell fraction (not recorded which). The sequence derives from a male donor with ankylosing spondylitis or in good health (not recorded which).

The CDR3 spells CASSLSGGYEQFF. In nucleotides, the CDR3 is TGTGCCAGCAGCTTGTCGGGGGGCTATGAGCAGTTCTTC. The chain uses TRBV11-2 and TRBJ2-1; perhaps TRBD2 as D (7 bases). The CDR3 runs to 13 residues. CDR1 is SGHAT, CDR2 FQNNGV, per germline. V was pared by 3 bases and J by 8 bases, with 11 bases between.